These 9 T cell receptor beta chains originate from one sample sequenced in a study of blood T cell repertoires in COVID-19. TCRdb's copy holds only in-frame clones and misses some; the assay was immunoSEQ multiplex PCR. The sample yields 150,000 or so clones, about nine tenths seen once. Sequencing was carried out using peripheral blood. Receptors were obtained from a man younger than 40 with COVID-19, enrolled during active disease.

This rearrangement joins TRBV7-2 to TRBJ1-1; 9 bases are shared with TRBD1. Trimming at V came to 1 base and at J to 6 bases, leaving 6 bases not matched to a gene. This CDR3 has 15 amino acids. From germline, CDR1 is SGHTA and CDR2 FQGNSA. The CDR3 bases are TGTGCCAGCAGCTTAGAGGGACAGGGAAAGTCTGAAGCTTTCTTT. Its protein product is CASSLEGQGKSEAFF.

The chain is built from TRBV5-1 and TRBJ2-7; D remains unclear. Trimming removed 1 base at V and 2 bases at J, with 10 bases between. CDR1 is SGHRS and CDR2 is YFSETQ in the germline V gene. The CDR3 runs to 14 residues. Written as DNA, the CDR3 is TGCGCCAGCAGCTTGTCCAGGATCCCCTACGAGCAGTACTTC. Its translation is CASSLSRIPYEQYF.

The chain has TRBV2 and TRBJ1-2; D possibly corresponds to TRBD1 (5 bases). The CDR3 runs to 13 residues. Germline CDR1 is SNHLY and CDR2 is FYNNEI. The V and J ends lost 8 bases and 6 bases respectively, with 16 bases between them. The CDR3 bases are TGTGCCAGCCCTAAGACAGCTACAGATGGCTACACCTTC. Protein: CASPKTATDGYTF.

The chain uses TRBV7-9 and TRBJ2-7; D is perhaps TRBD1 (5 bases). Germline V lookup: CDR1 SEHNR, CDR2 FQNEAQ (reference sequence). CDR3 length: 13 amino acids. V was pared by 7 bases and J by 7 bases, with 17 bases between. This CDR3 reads CASTFTGVGEQYF. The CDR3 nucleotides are TGTGCCAGCACCTTTACAGGAGTCGGGGAGCAGTACTTC.

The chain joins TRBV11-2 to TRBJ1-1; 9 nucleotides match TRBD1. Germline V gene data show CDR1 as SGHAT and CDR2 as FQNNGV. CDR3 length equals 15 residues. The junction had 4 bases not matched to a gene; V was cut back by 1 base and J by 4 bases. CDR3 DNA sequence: TGTGCCAGCAGCTTAGTTGGGGGACAGGGCACTGAAGCTTTCTTT. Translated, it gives CASSLVGGQGTEAFF.

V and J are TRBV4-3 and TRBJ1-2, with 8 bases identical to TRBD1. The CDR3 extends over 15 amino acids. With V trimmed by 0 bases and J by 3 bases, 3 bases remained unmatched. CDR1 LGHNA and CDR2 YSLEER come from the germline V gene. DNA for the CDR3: TGCGCCAGCAGCCAAGAGAACAGGGGGGACTATGGCTACACCTTC. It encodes CASSQENRGDYGYTF.

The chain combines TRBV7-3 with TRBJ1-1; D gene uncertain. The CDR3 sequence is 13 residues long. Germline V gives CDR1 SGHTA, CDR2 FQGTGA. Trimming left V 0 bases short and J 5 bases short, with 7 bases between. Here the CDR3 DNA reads TGTGCCAGCAGCTTAACGTACCGGACTGAAGCTTTCTTT. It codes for CASSLTYRTEAFF.

CDR3 in amino acids: CASTGQGGYGYTF. The CDR3 DNA reads as TGTGCCAGCACCGGACAGGGGGGTTATGGCTACACCTTC. The chain couples TRBV6-5 to TRBJ1-2; 10 bases match TRBD1. The CDR3 loop spans 13 amino acids. J was trimmed by 5 bases and V by 7 bases; bases with no gene match: 4. Looked up from germline, CDR1 is MNHEY and CDR2 is SVGAGI.

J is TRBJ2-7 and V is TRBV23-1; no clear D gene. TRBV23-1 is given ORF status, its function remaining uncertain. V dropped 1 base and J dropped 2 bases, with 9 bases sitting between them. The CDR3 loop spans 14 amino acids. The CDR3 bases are TGCGCCAGCAGTCAATGTGTACTCCCCTACGAGCAGTACTTC. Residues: CASSQCVLPYEQYF.